Reported below is one T cell receptor beta chain. The antigen is not known. V shed 4 bases, J shed 1 base, and the junction held 14 bases outside the gene matches. The CDR3 runs to 18 residues. CDR1 is SGHVS and CDR2 is FNYEAQ in the germline V gene. Profiling relied on immunoSEQ multiplex PCR, and the TCRdb table lists in-frame clones only, not all of them. The sample lists about 71,000 clones, roughly 87% occurring once. The data derive from a study of graft-versus-host responses after intestinal transplantation. Study-level findings and limits: Analysis identified GvH clones in recipient marrow, with some appearing first in ileum or blood.

Here the sequenced sample was unstimulated CD8+ T cells sorted from spleen or lymph node cells, taken before intestinal transplant. The receptor comes from a human donor who received an intestinal transplant. This rearrangement joins TRBV7-6 to TRBJ2-5; TRBD2 aligns across 8 bases. The CDR3, as DNA: TGTGCCAGCAGCTCCGGGAGGGTCAGCGGGGGTTTCCAAGAGACCCAGTACTTC. Amino acids: CASSSGRVSGGFQETQYF.